This passage covers 23 T cell receptor beta chains from one sample sequenced in a study of cytomegalovirus exposure and HLA in healthy donors. PCR was performed using 60 Vbeta and 13 Jbeta primers. Profiled with immunoSEQ multiplex PCR; TCRdb holds only in-frame clones, not every one. Among 42,000 or so clones listed, around 50% were seen once. The sequenced material came from PBMCs. All receptors come from a human donor in good health.

The chain couples TRBV2 to TRBJ2-3, with D perhaps TRBD2 (5 bases). The ends were cut back, 5 bases at V and 10 bases at J, with 16 bases in the middle. The CDR3 sequence is 13 residues long. Germline-derived CDR1 and CDR2 are SNHLY and FYNNEI. The CDR3 sequence: CASSSGEQMAQYF. CDR3 sequence (DNA): TGTGCCAGCAGTTCCGGGGAGCAGATGGCGCAGTATTTT. Using reference TRBV2 and TRBJ2-3 for the parts outside the CDR3, the full variable domain is EPEVTQTPSHQVTQMGQEVILRCVPISNHLYFYWYRQILGQKVEFLVSFYNNEISEKSEIFDDQFSVERPDGSNFTLKIRSTKLEDSAMYFCASSSGEQMAQYFGPGTRLTVL.

This clone showed up just a few times. V and J are TRBV2 and TRBJ1-2, with a possible D match to TRBD1 (6 bases). CDR3 length: 14 residues. Germline CDR1 SNHLY, CDR2 FYNNEI. V lost 4 bases and J 3 bases, leaving 12 bases between the germline ends. CDR3 DNA sequence: TGTGCCAGCAGTGGGGACACTGGGGACTATGGCTACACCTTC. As protein: CASSGDTGDYGYTF.

The CDR3 loop is CASSLGQGNTIYF. The CDR3 DNA sequence: TGTGCCAGCTCACTTGGACAAGGAAACACCATATATTTT. This chain uses TRBV18 with TRBJ1-3, with D perhaps matching TRBD1 (5 bases). Germline V gene data show CDR1 as KGHSH and CDR2 as LQKENI. V lost 4 bases and J 4 bases, leaving 8 bases between the germline ends. The CDR3 runs 13 residues.

This clone has a handful of counts. The rearrangement links TRBV6-1 to TRBJ2-1, with D maybe TRBD1 (6 bases). With 8 bases removed from V and 6 bases from J, the gap between germline ends came to 17 bases. Germline values: CDR1 MNHNS, CDR2 SASEGT. The CDR3 loop spans 14 amino acids. The CDR3 spells CASLRGLGGNEQFF. CDR3 nucleotides: TGTGCCAGCCTCAGGGGCCTTGGGGGCAATGAGCAGTTCTTC.

The rearrangement links TRBV19 to TRBJ2-1, with D possibly matching TRBD2 (5 bases). The CDR3 covers 15 residues. Per germline, CDR1 LNHDA and CDR2 SQIVND (reference sequence). Trimming took off 3 bases at V and 2 bases at J, with 11 bases between the two ends. This chain's CDR3 is CASSMRVATYNEQFF. CDR3 nucleotide sequence: TGTGCCAGTAGTATGAGAGTAGCGACCTACAATGAGCAGTTCTTC.

Worth noting for this clone: Mismatch with germline at one junction end may stem from a read error. In the same sample, other DNA sequences code for this CDR3. The V gene is TRBV18, the J gene TRBJ2-3, with 9 bases matching TRBD1. Germline V gene lookup returns CDR1 KGHSH and CDR2 LQKENI. The length of the CDR3 is 14 residues. For the CDR3, the DNA is TGCGCCAGCTCACAACAGGGGGCGTTGGATACGCAGTATTTT. This sequence encodes CASSQQGALDTQYF.

This sequence joins TRBV21-1 and TRBJ1-1. TRBV21-1 is classified as a pseudogene. The CDR3 is made up of 15 amino acids. Here the CDR3 DNA reads TGTGCCAGCAGCAAAGATAGGTTCGCCGCGACTAGGGCTTTCTTT. This translates into CASSKDRFAATRAFF.

Only a few counts were recorded for this clone. The genes are TRBV18 and TRBJ2-5; 7 bases match TRBD1. The CDR3 covers 14 residues. CDR1 is KGHSH and CDR2 is LQKENI in the germline V gene. V lost 3 bases and J lost 3; bases outside the gene matches: 4. The chain's CDR3 is CASSPSGTEETQYF. The CDR3 DNA sequence: TGTGCCAGCTCACCGTCCGGGACAGAAGAGACCCAGTACTTC.

This clone has a handful of counts. One end of the junction varies from germline; a read error may be responsible. This chain uses TRBV5-1 with TRBJ2-1; 7 bases align to TRBD2. Germline V gives CDR1 SGHRS, CDR2 YFSETQ. The CDR3 sequence is 13 residues long. The CDR3 protein is CASTLTSNPEQFF. The DNA of the CDR3 is TGCGCCAGCACCTTGACTAGCAATCCGGAGCAGTTCTTC.

Only one count was recorded for this clone. The chain uses TRBV7-9 and TRBJ2-5; unclear D gene. The CDR3 is 12 residues long. V was cut by 10 bases and J by 5 bases, with 14 bases left in between. The germline V gene encodes CDR1 SEHNR and CDR2 FQNEAQ (reference sequence). CDR3 loop: CATRSVLETQYF. CDR3 DNA: TGTGCCACCCGAAGCGTGTTGGAGACCCAGTACTTC.

The chain combines TRBV6-6 with TRBJ2-1; a possible D gene is TRBD2 (7 bases). The V and J ends lost 6 bases and 8 bases respectively, with 17 bases between them. Germline CDR1 is MNHNY and CDR2 is SVGAGI (reference sequence). The length of the CDR3 is 14 residues. The CDR3 nucleotides read TGTGCCAGCAGGTTAGGGGGGGCCATCTATGAGCAGTTCTTC. Protein: CASRLGGAIYEQFF.

The gene calls are TRBV28 and TRBJ2-7, with D perhaps matching TRBD1 (5 bases). The CDR3 is made up of 13 amino acids. V was cut by 4 bases and J by 5 bases, with 12 bases left in between. Germline V gene sequence: CDR1 MDHEN, CDR2 SYDVKM. The CDR3 coding sequence is TGTGCCAGCAGTTCAGGGTTGAGCAACGAGCAGTACTTC. It translates to CASSSGLSNEQYF.

The chain joins TRBV7-9 to TRBJ2-7; possibly TRBD1 for D (6 bases). Germline CDR1 reads SEHNR; CDR2 reads FQNEAQ (reference sequence). Trimming left V 1 base short and J 5 bases short, with 15 bases between. This CDR3 spans 15 amino acids. The CDR3 protein is CASSLVQGYIHEQYF. CDR3 coding DNA: TGTGCCAGCAGCTTAGTACAGGGTTATATCCACGAGCAGTACTTC.

The chain combines TRBV5-1 with TRBJ1-2, with no clear D. Trimming shortened V by 3 bases and J by 3 bases, and 9 bases separated the two germline ends. The V gene's germline CDR1 is SGHRS and CDR2 YFSETQ. The length of the CDR3 is 13 residues. This CDR3 reads CASSSFLDYGYTF. The CDR3 bases are TGCGCCAGCAGCTCCTTTTTAGACTATGGCTACACCTTC.

The chain employs TRBV7-2 and TRBJ1-4; 7 bases are a match to TRBD1. This CDR3 comprises 16 residues. Germline V gives CDR1 SGHTA, CDR2 FQGNSA. The V segment lost 5 bases and the J segment 3 bases; nucleotides outside the gene matches: 9. CDR3 sequence (DNA): TGTGCCAGCAGCAGAGACAGGGTCGGAGCTAATGAAAAACTGTTTTTT. This translates into CASSRDRVGANEKLFF.

This chain uses TRBV5-1 with TRBJ2-1; D might be TRBD2 (7 bases). The germline V gene has CDR1 SGHRS and CDR2 YFSETQ. Trimming removed 4 bases at V and 6 bases at J, with 23 bases between. This CDR3 spans 17 amino acids. CDR3 nucleotides: TGCGCCAGCAGCGCCGGAGGACTTACGGGGGGCGCCAATGAGCAGTTCTTC. Its protein product is CASSAGGLTGGANEQFF.

V usage is TRBV19 and J usage is TRBJ1-1; a possible D gene is TRBD1 (6 bases). V lost 3 bases to trimming and J lost 6 bases, with 14 bases between them. The CDR3 runs to 14 residues. The germline V gene encodes CDR1 LNHDA and CDR2 SQIVND (reference sequence). DNA for the CDR3: TGTGCCAGTAGTATTACAGGGTCTAAGCCTGAAGCTTTCTTT. Translating it yields CASSITGSKPEAFF.

The V and J genes are TRBV19 and TRBJ2-3; 7 bases agree with TRBD2. Losses at the gene ends were 3 bases for V and 5 bases for J; bases not matched to a gene: 14. The CDR3 length is 17 residues. Germline V CDR1 and CDR2: LNHDA, SQIVND (reference sequence). The CDR3 here is CASSMELAAALRDTQYF. CDR3 sequence (DNA): TGTGCCAGTAGTATGGAGCTAGCGGCCGCGCTTCGAGATACGCAGTATTTT.

This chain links TRBV23-1 with TRBJ1-4, with 11 positions matching TRBD1. TRBV23-1 counts as an open reading frame of uncertain function. With 6 bases clipped from V and 13 bases from J, the junction kept 22 bases outside the gene matches. The CDR3 is 18 amino acids. The CDR3 sequence: CASSPRLNRDRGGTGLFF. CDR3 DNA sequence: TGCGCCAGCAGCCCCCGCCTTAATCGGGACAGGGGGGGGACGGGACTGTTTTTT.

The sample holds a few counts of this clone. The chain joins TRBV19 to TRBJ1-5; the D gene is possibly TRBD1 (5 bases). Germline V gene sequence: CDR1 LNHDA, CDR2 SQIVND (reference sequence). This CDR3 spans 16 amino acids. With 4 bases removed from V and 1 base from J, the gap between germline ends came to 14 bases. The CDR3 region is CASSTGTRGSNQPQHF. The CDR3 bases are TGTGCCAGTAGTACTGGGACTAGGGGCAGCAATCAGCCCCAGCATTTT.

This clone was observed a single time. V gene TRBV5-4 combines with J gene TRBJ2-3, with 7 bases fitting TRBD2. The CDR3 runs to 13 residues. Looked up from germline, CDR1 is SGHNT and CDR2 is YYREEE (reference sequence). J gave up 4 bases and V 2 bases, and 1 base lay outside the gene matches. Written as DNA, the CDR3 is TGTGCCAGCAGCTTACTAGCGCCAGATACGCAGTATTTT. As protein: CASSLLAPDTQYF.

The chain carries TRBV29-1 and TRBJ1-4; D not resolved. The CDR3 extends over 13 amino acids. Trimming cost V 3 bases and J 5 bases, with 10 bases left between them. Germline CDR1 SQVTM, CDR2 ANQGSEA. DNA for the CDR3: TGCAGCGTTGAGGCGCGGGAGAATGAAAAACTGTTTTTT. This codes for CSVEARENEKLFF.

The rearrangement links TRBV29-1 to TRBJ2-7; D may be TRBD1 (5 bases). This CDR3 has 11 amino acids. Germline V gene data show CDR1 as SQVTM and CDR2 as ANQGSEA. The V gene lost 4 bases and the J gene lost 6 bases, with 10 bases spanning the gap. The CDR3 DNA reads TGCAGCGTTGGACAGTTGGGCGAGCAGTACTTC. This translates into CSVGQLGEQYF.